The 5 T cell receptor beta chains presented below share a single source sample, sequenced in a study of T cell responses to AZD1222 COVID-19 vaccine. Clones were sequenced by immunoSEQ multiplex PCR, and TCRdb holds only the in-frame ones, with some missing. The sample includes 80,000 to 100,000 clones, roughly nine tenths of them seen just once. This specimen was peripheral blood, taken 28 days after the second AZD1222 dose. The receptors were sampled from an adult who received the AZD1222 COVID-19 vaccine.

The V call is TRBV14, the J call TRBJ1-3, with unresolved D. Trimming pared 1 base from V and 5 bases from J, leaving 12 bases between. In germline, CDR1 is SGHDN, CDR2 FVKESK. The CDR3 length is 15 residues. CDR3 DNA sequence: TGTGCCAGCAGCCAAGTACGGTCGAACAGAAACACCATATATTTT. Residues: CASSQVRSNRNTIYF.

The chain couples TRBV5-1 to TRBJ2-1, with 12 bases fitting TRBD2. This CDR3 is built from 16 residues. Germline CDR1 is SGHRS and CDR2 is YFSETQ. The J segment lost 8 bases and the V segment lost 1 base, leaving 7 bases of the junction unmatched. CDR3 DNA: TGCGCCAGCAGCTTGAGTCTAGCGGGAGGGCCAGATGAGCAGTTCTTC. This translates into CASSLSLAGGPDEQFF.

The rearrangement links TRBV24-1 to TRBJ2-1; 11 bases match TRBD2. The V gene's germline CDR1 is KGHDR and CDR2 SFDVKD. The CDR3 consists of 19 residues. Trimming took 4 bases from V and 6 from J; bases not matched to a gene: 16. This CDR3 reads CATSDHPSKLAGVINEQFF. CDR3 DNA sequence: TGTGCCACCAGTGACCACCCTTCCAAACTAGCGGGGGTAATCAATGAGCAGTTCTTC.

The chain joins TRBV7-8 to TRBJ2-7, with D unresolved. CDR3 length: 13 residues. V shed 2 bases and J shed 2 bases, with 7 bases lying between them. Germline loops: CDR1 SGHVS, CDR2 FQNEAQ. CDR3 bases: TGTGCCAGCAGCTTATGGGGTCCCTACGAGCAGTACTTC. It codes for CASSLWGPYEQYF.

The genes are TRBV2 and TRBJ2-7; tentatively, D is TRBD1 (6 bases). Germline loops: CDR1 SNHLY, CDR2 FYNNEI. The length of the CDR3 is 15 residues. The V and J ends lost 2 bases and 4 bases respectively, with 15 bases between them. CDR3 protein: CASSESGHFRYEQYF. CDR3 DNA: TGTGCCAGCAGTGAATCGGGACATTTCAGGTACGAGCAGTACTTC.